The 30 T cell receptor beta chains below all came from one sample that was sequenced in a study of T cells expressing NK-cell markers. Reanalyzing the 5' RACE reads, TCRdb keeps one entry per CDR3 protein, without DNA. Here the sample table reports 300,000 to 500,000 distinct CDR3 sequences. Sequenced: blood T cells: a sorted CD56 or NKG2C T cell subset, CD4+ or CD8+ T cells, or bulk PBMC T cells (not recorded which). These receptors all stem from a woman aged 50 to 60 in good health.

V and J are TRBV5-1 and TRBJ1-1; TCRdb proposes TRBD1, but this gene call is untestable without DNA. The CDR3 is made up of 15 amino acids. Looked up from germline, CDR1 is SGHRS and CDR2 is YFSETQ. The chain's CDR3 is CASSLGGGGYTEAFF.

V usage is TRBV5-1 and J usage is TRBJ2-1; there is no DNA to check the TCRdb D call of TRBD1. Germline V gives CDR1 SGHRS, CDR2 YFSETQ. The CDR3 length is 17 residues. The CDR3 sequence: CASSLEWGGAGVNEQFF.

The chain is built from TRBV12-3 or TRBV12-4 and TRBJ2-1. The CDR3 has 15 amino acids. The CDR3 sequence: CASSFTESSYNEQFF.

The CDR3 loop is CASSPYGSGNTGELFF. This chain uses TRBV5-1 with TRBJ2-2. Per germline, CDR1 SGHRS and CDR2 YFSETQ. There are 16 residues in the CDR3.

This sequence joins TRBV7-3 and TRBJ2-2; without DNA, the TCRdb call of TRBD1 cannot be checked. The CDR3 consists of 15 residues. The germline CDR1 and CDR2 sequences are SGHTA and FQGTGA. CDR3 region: CASSPQGGNTGELFF.

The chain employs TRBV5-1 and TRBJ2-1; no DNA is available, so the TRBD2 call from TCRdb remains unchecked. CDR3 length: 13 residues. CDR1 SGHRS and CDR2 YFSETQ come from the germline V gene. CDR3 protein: CASSNRTSYEQFF.

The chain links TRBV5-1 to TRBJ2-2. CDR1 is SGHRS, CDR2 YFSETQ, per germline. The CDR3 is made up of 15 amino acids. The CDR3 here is CASSRTVVNTGELFF.

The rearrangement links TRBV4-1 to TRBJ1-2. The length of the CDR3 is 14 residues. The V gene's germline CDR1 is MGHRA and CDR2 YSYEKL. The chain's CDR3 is CASSQVLGNYGYTF.

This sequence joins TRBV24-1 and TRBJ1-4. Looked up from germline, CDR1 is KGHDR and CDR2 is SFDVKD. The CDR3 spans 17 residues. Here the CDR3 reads CATSDPTPDSWDEKLFF.

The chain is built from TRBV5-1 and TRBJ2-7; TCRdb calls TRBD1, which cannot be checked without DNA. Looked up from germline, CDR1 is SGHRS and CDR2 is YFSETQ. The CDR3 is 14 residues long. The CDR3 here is CASSSSRRDYEQYF.

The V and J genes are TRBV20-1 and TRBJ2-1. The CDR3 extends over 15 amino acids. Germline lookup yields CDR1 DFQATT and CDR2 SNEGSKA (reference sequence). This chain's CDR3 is CSARDLAGAINEQFF.

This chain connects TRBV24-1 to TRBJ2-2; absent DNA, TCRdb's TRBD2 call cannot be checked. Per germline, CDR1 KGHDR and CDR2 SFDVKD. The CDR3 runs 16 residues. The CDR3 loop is CATSESGALGTGELFF.

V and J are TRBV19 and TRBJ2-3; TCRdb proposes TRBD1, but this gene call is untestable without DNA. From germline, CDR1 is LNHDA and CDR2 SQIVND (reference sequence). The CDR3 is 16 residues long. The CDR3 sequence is CASREAGGLRSDTQYF.

CDR3 protein: CATSTEGGTEAFF. V is TRBV24-1 and J is TRBJ1-1; TCRdb outputs TRBD1, but without DNA this stays unchecked. CDR1 and CDR2 (germline): KGHDR, SFDVKD. The CDR3 covers 13 residues.

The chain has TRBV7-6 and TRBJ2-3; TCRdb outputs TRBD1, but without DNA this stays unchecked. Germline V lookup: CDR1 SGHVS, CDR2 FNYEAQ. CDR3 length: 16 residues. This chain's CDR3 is CASSPAGLGATDTQYF.

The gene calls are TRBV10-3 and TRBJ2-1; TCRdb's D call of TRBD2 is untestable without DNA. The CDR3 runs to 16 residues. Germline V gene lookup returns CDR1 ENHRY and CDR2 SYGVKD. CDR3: CAISEFGVGSGNEQFF.

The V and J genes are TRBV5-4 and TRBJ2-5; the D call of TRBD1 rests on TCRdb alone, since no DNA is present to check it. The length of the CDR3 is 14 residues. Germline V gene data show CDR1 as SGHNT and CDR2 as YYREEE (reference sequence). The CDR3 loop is CASSVPGQMETQYF.

The chain's CDR3 is CATTEGGSSYNEQFF. The chain is built from TRBV24-1 and TRBJ2-1; lacking DNA, the TRBD1 call made by TCRdb goes unchecked. Germline V gene data show CDR1 as KGHDR and CDR2 as SFDVKD. The CDR3 sequence is 15 residues long.

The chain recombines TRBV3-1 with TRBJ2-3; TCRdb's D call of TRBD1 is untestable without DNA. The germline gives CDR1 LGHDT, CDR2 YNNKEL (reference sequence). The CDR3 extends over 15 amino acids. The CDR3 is CASSPPGQLTDTQYF.

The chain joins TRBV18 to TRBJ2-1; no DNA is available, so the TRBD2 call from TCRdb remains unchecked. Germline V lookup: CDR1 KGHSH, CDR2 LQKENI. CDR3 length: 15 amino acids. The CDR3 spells CASSATSGRAGEQFF.

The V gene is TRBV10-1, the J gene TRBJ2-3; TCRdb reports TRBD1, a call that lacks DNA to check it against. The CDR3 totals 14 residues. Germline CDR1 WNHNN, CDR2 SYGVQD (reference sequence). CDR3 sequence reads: CASSEGTGMDTQYF.

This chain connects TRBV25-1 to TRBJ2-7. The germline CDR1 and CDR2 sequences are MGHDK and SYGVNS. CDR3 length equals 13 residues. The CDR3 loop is CASQGLGDDEQYF.

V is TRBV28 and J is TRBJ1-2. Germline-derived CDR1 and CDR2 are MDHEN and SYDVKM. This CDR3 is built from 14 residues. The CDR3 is CASSLSASRNGYTF.

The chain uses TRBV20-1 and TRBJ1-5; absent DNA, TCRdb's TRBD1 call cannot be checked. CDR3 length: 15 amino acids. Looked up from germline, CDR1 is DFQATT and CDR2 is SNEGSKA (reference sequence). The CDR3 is CSASLGQGIIEPQHF.

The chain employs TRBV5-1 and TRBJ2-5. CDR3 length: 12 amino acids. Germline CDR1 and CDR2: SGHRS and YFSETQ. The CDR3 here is CASSLAGETQYF.

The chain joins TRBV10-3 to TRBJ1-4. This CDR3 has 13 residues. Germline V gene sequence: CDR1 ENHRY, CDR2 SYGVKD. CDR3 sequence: CAISGQVREKLFF.

The CDR3 here is CASSLKGGGELFF. The chain links TRBV7-2 to TRBJ2-2; no DNA is available, so the TRBD1 call from TCRdb remains unchecked. Looked up from germline, CDR1 is SGHTA and CDR2 is FQGNSA. The CDR3 contains 13 residues.

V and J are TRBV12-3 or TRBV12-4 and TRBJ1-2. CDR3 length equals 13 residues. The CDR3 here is CASSSLGKYGYTF.

The CDR3 here is CASSRREYEQYF. The chain is built from TRBV12-3 or TRBV12-4 and TRBJ2-7. The CDR3 is made up of 12 amino acids.

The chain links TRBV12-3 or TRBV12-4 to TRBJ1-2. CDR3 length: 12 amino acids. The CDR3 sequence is CASSLDILGYTF.